This T cell receptor beta chain was recovered during a study of blood T cell dynamics during melanoma immunotherapy. V shed 5 bases, J shed 3 bases, and the junction held 9 bases outside the gene matches. CDR1 and CDR2 from the germline V gene are LNHDA and SQIVND (reference sequence). CDR3 length equals 15 residues. Time point denoted: pre-treatment baseline. Disease control meant complete response, partial response or stable disease at 12 weeks. Patients had no prior systemic cancer treatment, immunosuppressants or other active cancers. Points on this clone: Its antigen is still unknown.

Study-level results: Clones driving repertoire changes may be melanoma-specific or general immune activation.

Each cfDNA sample had a fixed 40 ng loaded. Method: immunoSEQ multiplex PCR; TCRdb's copy keeps in-frame clones and lacks some. Of 650 to 1,000 clones detected, 70% to 90% appear once; the ten largest clones hold less than 10%. The TCR sequence derives from a human donor with melanoma. The starting material was cell-free DNA from blood, obtained from a patient treated with checkpoint blockade. V and J are TRBV19 and TRBJ1-1; 7 nucleotides agree with TRBD1. The CDR3 spells CASSVAGGGDTEAFF. CDR3 in DNA: TGTGCCAGTAGTGTTGCAGGGGGAGGGGACACTGAAGCTTTCTTT. Full variable domain (rest looked up from reference TRBV19 and TRBJ1-1): DGGITQSPKYLFRKEGQNVTLSCEQNLNHDAMYWYRQDPGQGLRLIYYSQIVNDFQKGDIAEGYSVSREKKESFPLTVTSAQKNPTAFYLCASSVAGGGDTEAFFGQGTRLTVV.